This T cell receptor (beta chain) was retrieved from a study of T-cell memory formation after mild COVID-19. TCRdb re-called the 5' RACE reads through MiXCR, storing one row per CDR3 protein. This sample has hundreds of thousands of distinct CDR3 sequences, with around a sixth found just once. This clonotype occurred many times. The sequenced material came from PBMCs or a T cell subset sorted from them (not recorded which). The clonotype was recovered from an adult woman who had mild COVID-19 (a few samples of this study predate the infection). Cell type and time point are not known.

CDR3 residues: CASSPPYRAYNEQFF. The DNA for the CDR3 is TGTGCCAGCTCACCCCCATACCGGGCCTACAATGAGCAGTTCTTC. The V call is TRBV18, the J call TRBJ2-1; D gene ambiguous. The germline CDR1 and CDR2 sequences are KGHSH and LQKENI. Trimming removed 3 bases from V and 2 bases from J, with 11 bases in between. There are 15 residues in the CDR3.